The entry that follows covers one T cell receptor (beta chain) sequence. The data stem from a study of cytomegalovirus exposure and HLA in healthy donors. CDR3 length: 12 amino acids. Germline V gene lookup returns CDR1 MNHEY and CDR2 SMNVEV (reference sequence). The V end lost 5 bases, the J end lost 7 bases, and 11 bases lay between the germline ends. Method: immunoSEQ multiplex PCR; TCRdb's copy keeps in-frame clones and lacks some. The sample holds 80,000 or so clones, 85% to 95% seen once. The receptor comes from a woman aged 18-29 years in good health and CMV-seronegative. V gene TRBV27 combines with J gene TRBJ1-1; a weak D match, TRBD1 (6 bases). The sample comprised PBMCs. CDR3 DNA sequence: TGTGCCAGCAGTGCTACAGGGTTTGAAGCTTTCTTT. Residues: CASSATGFEAFF.